Listed below are T cell receptor beta chains from one sample, sequenced in a study of blood T cell repertoires in COVID-19. Sequenced by immunoSEQ multiplex PCR; TCRdb stores in-frame clones only, minus some. The sample contains over 40,000 clones, less than 90% of which appear only once. The sequencing sample was made of peripheral blood. All receptors come from a man in his fifties or sixties with active COVID-19. Both conserved end residues are trimmed from each CDR3.

>TRBV11-2|TRBJ1-1
ASSLGLRGTEAF
>TRBV9|TRBJ2-7
ASSLGQGAAEQY
>TRBV5-4|TRBJ2-2
ASSPRQGAGTGELF
>TRBV19|TRBJ1-1
ASSIEPGRIAF
>TRBV29-1|TRBJ1-3
SVEGRFGNTIY
>TRBV18|TRBJ2-1
ASSPRGAGGSYNEQF
>TRBV2|TRBJ1-5
ASSEKRGASNQPQH
>TRBV24-1|TRBJ1-2
ATSDPDRPWGGYT
>TRBV15|TRBJ1-6
ATSRDLSGGSPLH
>TRBV9|TRBJ1-1
ASSDTSGTGGQLNTEAF
>TRBV19|TRBJ1-2
ASSMQGTNYGYT
>TRBV4-1|TRBJ2-7
ASSQAGTGGEYEQY
>TRBV2|TRBJ1-1
ASSRDKNTEAF
>TRBV30|TRBJ2-7
AWSLGQEFHEQY
>TRBV19|TRBJ1-5
ASSIKGGPQPQH
>TRBV25-1|TRBJ2-1
ASSGLAGNNEQF
>TRBV19|TRBJ2-2
ASITGHLNTGELF
>TRBV3-1/TRBV3-2|TRBJ2-7
ASSHSGRAPNEQY
>TRBV7-8|TRBJ2-4
ASSLGGTSMGD
>TRBV19|TRBJ1-3
ASSTDRGTGNTIY
>TRBV9|TRBJ2-2
ASSERDSGELF
>TRBV28|TRBJ2-4
ASSLGLRIQY
>TRBV5-6|TRBJ1-1
ASSLGSTQKAF
>TRBV6-4|TRBJ2-5
ASRWLGRDKQETQY
>TRBV27|TRBJ2-7
ASSLTGSYEQY
>TRBV19|TRBJ1-1
ASTKDRAAF
>TRBV19|TRBJ1-2
ASSMRGQGFYRYT
>TRBV18|TRBJ1-6
ASSQDREGSPLH
>TRBV24-1|TRBJ1-1
ATSDLRGGEAF
>TRBV5-1|TRBJ1-2
ASSSAGEGYT
>TRBV5-1|TRBJ2-7
ASRSGTVDYEQY
>TRBV27|TRBJ1-1
ASSLAGLGGINTEAF
>TRBV28|TRBJ2-6
ASRGWTLGGANVLT
>TRBV5-6|TRBJ2-5
ASSEQTSYQETQY
>TRBV3-1/TRBV3-2|TRBJ1-5
ASSQLQGAPQH
>TRBV3-1/TRBV3-2|TRBJ1-2
ASSEGQVNRNYGYT
>TRBV20-1|TRBJ1-2
SALGGYGYT
>TRBV2|TRBJ1-2
ASSESGYGYT
>TRBV5-4|TRBJ2-5
ASSLRLAGEETQY
>TRBV2|TRBJ2-2
ASSRLAGELF
>TRBV6-1|TRBJ1-1
ASSEVLRLNTEAF
>TRBV7-2|TRBJ2-7
ASSRGQGAVYEQY
>TRBV7-2|TRBJ1-2
ASSLAETVGYT
>TRBV18|TRBJ1-4
ASSPQAAQNEKLF
>TRBV4-1|TRBJ2-7
ASSQEESTRTSYEQY
>TRBV5-1|TRBJ2-3
ASTAGHVSTDTQY
>TRBV19|TRBJ2-2
ASRAGGSAGELF
>TRBV6-5|TRBJ2-5
ASDRVRRETQY
>TRBV11-2|TRBJ2-1
ASSRPWLASTYNEQF
>TRBV11-2|TRBJ2-1
ASSYGTDLRDEQF
>TRBV9|TRBJ2-3
ASSAGGVTDTQY
>TRBV6-5|TRBJ1-1
ASSYSPQGGQTEAF
>TRBV23-1|TRBJ2-7
ASSQEASGRGDYEQY